These 21 T cell receptor beta chains were sequenced from one sample in a study of human T cells and chemical hapten exposure. Time point given: healthy volunteer bleed at 2 weeks. Unfractionated whole blood was the source from which total RNA was extracted. TCRdb redid the calling of the RACE reads with MiXCR, one entry per CDR3 protein. Of 130,000 or so distinct CDR3 sequences listed, approximately 8.3% are singletons. The sample was whole blood. The receptors come from a male donor in good health. Some clones in this sample may be carry-over from other donors' samples.

The chain is built from TRBV27 and TRBJ2-2; 14 bases agree with TRBD2. CDR1 and CDR2 from the germline V gene are MNHEY and SMNVEV (reference sequence). Unmatched junction bases numbered 18, after V lost 0 bases and J lost 0 bases. The CDR3 consists of 24 residues. CDR3: CASSLSDLGQGGLAGAANTGELFF. The CDR3 DNA sequence: TGTGCCAGCAGTTTATCCGACCTGGGACAGGGGGGACTAGCGGGGGCCGCGAACACCGGGGAGCTGTTTTTT.

This chain joins TRBV7-2 and TRBJ2-7; D ambiguous. V lost 0 bases, J lost 5 bases, and 2 bases lay in between. Per germline, CDR1 SGHTA and CDR2 FQGNSA. This CDR3 contains 11 residues. Written as DNA, the CDR3 is TGTGCCAGCAGCTTAGCGAACGAGCAGTACTTC. It specifies CASSLANEQYF.

The chain carries TRBV11-2 and TRBJ2-2; 9 positions agree with TRBD1. The CDR3 sequence is 16 residues long. V was pared by 3 bases and J by 6 bases, with 8 bases of the junction left unmatched. Germline V gene sequence: CDR1 SGHAT, CDR2 FQNNGV. CDR3 in amino acids: CASSLRGDRAPGELFF. Written as DNA, the CDR3 is TGTGCCAGCAGCTTGCGAGGGGACAGGGCCCCCGGGGAGCTGTTTTTT.

This sequence joins TRBV20-1 and TRBJ1-1; maybe TRBD1 (5 bases). The CDR3 covers 13 residues. V shed 2 bases and J shed 11 bases, with 18 bases lying between them. From germline, CDR1 is DFQATT and CDR2 SNEGSKA (reference sequence). CDR3 nucleotides: TGCAGTGCTAGATCCTCCTCAGGGAGGGAGGCTTTCTTT. The encoded protein is CSARSSSGREAFF.

The gene calls are TRBV10-3 and TRBJ1-4; D is perhaps TRBD1 (6 bases). CDR1 and CDR2 (germline): ENHRY, SYGVKD. The CDR3 consists of 14 residues. Trimming took 4 bases from V and 11 from J, leaving 17 bases between them. The CDR3 is CAISAKGDKGKLFF. Here the CDR3 DNA reads TGTGCCATCAGTGCTAAGGGGGACAAAGGGAAACTGTTTTTT.

This clonotype was counted at least ten times. The chain combines TRBV5-1 with TRBJ2-1; 9 bases map to TRBD2. Germline values: CDR1 SGHRS, CDR2 YFSETQ. The V and J ends lost 4 bases and 8 bases, in that order; junction bases with no gene match: 13. The CDR3 has 16 amino acids. CDR3 nucleotide sequence: TGCGCCAGCAGCCCCTCTTCGCGGGGGGGTGTTTATGAGCAGTTCTTC. Translated, it gives CASSPSSRGGVYEQFF.

This clonotype has a handful of counts. The genes are TRBV6-2 or TRBV6-3 and TRBJ1-2; D is unclear. This CDR3 is built from 15 residues. The V gene lost 6 bases and the J gene lost 0 bases, with 14 bases spanning the gap. Germline V CDR1 and CDR2: MNHEY, SVGEGT. In DNA, the CDR3 is TGTGCCAGCAGAACCACAGCGTCGACTAACTATGGCTACACCTTC. Its protein product is CASRTTASTNYGYTF.

The chain recombines TRBV27 with TRBJ1-1, with 7 bases identical to TRBD1. The germline V gene has CDR1 MNHEY and CDR2 SMNVEV (reference sequence). With V trimmed by 10 bases and J by 4 bases, 21 bases remained unmatched. This CDR3 contains 17 residues. The CDR3 reads CATHEGTEPRGSTEAFF. CDR3 nucleotide sequence: TGTGCCACCCACGAGGGGACAGAACCTCGGGGTAGCACTGAAGCTTTCTTT.

In this sample, this clonotype turned up a few times. The chain links TRBV6-2 or TRBV6-3 to TRBJ2-2; no clear D. The germline CDR1 and CDR2 sequences are MNHEY and SVGEGT. Trimming took off 7 bases at V and 3 bases at J, with 12 bases between the two ends. CDR3 length equals 14 residues. The CDR3, as DNA: TGTGCCAGCACCTTCACGGGCTACACCGGGGAGCTGTTTTTT. Its translation is CASTFTGYTGELFF.

The J gene is TRBJ1-4, the V gene TRBV20-1; 8 bases match TRBD1. Per the germline V gene, CDR1 is DFQATT and CDR2 is SNEGSKA (reference sequence). V trimming: 2 bases; J trimming: 12 bases; junction bases outside the gene matches: 23. The CDR3 length is 18 residues. The CDR3 here is CSARPVEDRVDYVGELFF. The CDR3 DNA reads TGCAGTGCTAGACCGGTCGAGGACAGGGTTGATTACGTCGGGGAACTGTTTTTT.

This clonotype was recorded a few times. The chain has TRBV6-5 and TRBJ1-1; D remains unclear. Germline V gene sequence: CDR1 MNHEY, CDR2 SVGAGI. The CDR3 spans 13 residues. V was clipped by 2 bases and J by 0 bases, with 4 bases between them. CDR3 in amino acids: CASSYVMNTEAFF. The CDR3 nucleotides are TGTGCCAGCAGTTACGTTATGAACACTGAAGCTTTCTTT.

The V gene is TRBV14, the J gene TRBJ2-2, with D hard to call. The V gene's germline CDR1 is SGHDN and CDR2 FVKESK. V was pared by 2 bases and J by 1 base, with 5 bases between. CDR3 length: 14 residues. CDR3 loop: CASSQSRNTGELFF. DNA for the CDR3: TGTGCCAGCAGCCAAAGCCGGAACACCGGGGAGCTGTTTTTT.

The table lists this clonotype with a few counts. The V call is TRBV27, the J call TRBJ1-1; D is perhaps TRBD1 (5 bases). This CDR3 is built from 14 residues. The V gene lost 3 bases and the J gene lost 4 bases, with 12 bases spanning the gap. Germline CDR1 is MNHEY and CDR2 is SMNVEV (reference sequence). CDR3: CASSFAGTGTEAFF. The DNA for the CDR3 is TGTGCCAGCAGTTTCGCAGGGACGGGCACTGAAGCTTTCTTT.

This clonotype was counted many times. This chain uses TRBV5-5 with TRBJ1-1, with D perhaps matching TRBD1 (5 bases). The CDR3 extends over 14 amino acids. CDR1 is SGHKS, CDR2 YYEKEE, per germline (reference sequence). V lost 2 bases, J lost 4 bases, and 12 bases lay in between. In nucleotides, the CDR3 is TGTGCCAGCAGCTTAGGGCAGGGAGGCACTGAAGCTTTCTTT. It is translated as CASSLGQGGTEAFF.

The chain has TRBV15 and TRBJ2-3; the D is unclear. The CDR3 is 14 amino acids. In germline, CDR1 is LNHNV, CDR2 YYDKDF (reference sequence). Trimming removed 2 bases from V and 3 bases from J, with 9 bases in between. CDR3 residues: CATSRPDPTDTQYF. The CDR3 DNA sequence: TGTGCCACCAGCAGACCTGATCCTACAGATACGCAGTATTTT.

This clonotype was seen repeatedly, ten times or more. The V and J genes are TRBV4-2 and TRBJ1-2, with D unresolved. The V end was cut by 5 bases, the J end by 0 bases, with 13 bases between. The CDR3 loop spans 15 amino acids. Germline CDR1 and CDR2: LGHNA and YNFKEQ. The CDR3 region is CASSVRTAANYGYTF. The CDR3 nucleotides read TGTGCCAGCAGCGTCCGGACGGCCGCTAACTATGGCTACACCTTC.

This clonotype was recorded at least ten times. The chain employs TRBV10-3 and TRBJ2-7, with 9 nucleotides matching TRBD2. The germline CDR1 and CDR2 sequences are ENHRY and SYGVKD. The length of the CDR3 is 16 residues. The V segment lost 6 bases and the J segment 0 bases; nucleotides outside the gene matches: 9. Here the CDR3 DNA reads TGTGCCATCAGAAATCCGGCGGGAGGGCGCTCCTACGAGCAGTACTTC. This codes for CAIRNPAGGRSYEQYF.

This clonotype was picked up many times. The chain employs TRBV6-1 and TRBJ1-2; possibly TRBD1 for D (5 bases). Trimming took 0 bases from V and 3 from J, leaving 14 bases between them. The length of the CDR3 is 16 residues. Germline values: CDR1 MNHNS, CDR2 SASEGT. The CDR3 region has the DNA TGTGCCAGCAGTGAAGCGCTGCAGGGACGGTACTATGGCTACACCTTC. This encodes CASSEALQGRYYGYTF.

The genes are TRBV20-1 and TRBJ2-1; 15 bases align to TRBD2. The CDR3 covers 15 residues. The V gene end was trimmed by 6 bases and the J gene end by 8 bases; junction bases not matched to a gene: 8. CDR1 DFQATT and CDR2 SNEGSKA come from the germline V gene (reference sequence). CDR3: CSADGLAGGSDEQFF. DNA for the CDR3: TGCAGTGCCGACGGACTAGCGGGAGGGAGCGATGAGCAGTTCTTC.

This clonotype has a count of ten or more. The chain links TRBV4-2 to TRBJ1-5; no definite D call. The CDR3 contains 17 residues. The V end lost 0 bases, the J end lost 0 bases, and 12 bases lay between the germline ends. CDR1 is LGHNA and CDR2 is YNFKEQ in the germline V gene. CDR3 sequence: CASSQDPAANSNQPQHF. The CDR3 DNA sequence: TGTGCCAGCAGCCAAGATCCGGCGGCTAATAGCAATCAGCCCCAGCATTTT.

This clonotype came up many times. V gene TRBV7-7 combines with J gene TRBJ2-5; 9 nucleotides agree with TRBD1. This CDR3 has 16 residues. Germline V gene data show CDR1 as SSHAT and CDR2 as FNYEAQ (reference sequence). Trimming took 2 bases from V and 1 from J; bases not matched to a gene: 5. DNA of the CDR3: TGTGCCAGCAGCTTAACCGGGACAGGGCCCCAAGAGACCCAGTACTTC. This codes for CASSLTGTGPQETQYF.